This TCR beta chain was obtained from a study of blood T cells in healthy people across ages. A second about 7 to 12 cycle PCR used barcoded and J-beta primers. TCRdb recomputed calls from the 5' RACE reads with MiXCR, one row per CDR3 protein. This sample has about 570,000 distinct CDR3 sequences; 25% to 35% occur once, and the top ten carry approximately 3.5%. Trimming stripped 1 base from V and 0 bases from J, with 9 bases between. The CDR3 spans 16 residues. Germline V gene data show CDR1 as MNHEY and CDR2 as SVGAGI. The same data also contributed to another study, on T cells of mothers and their children.

The sequence was collected from a boy between 2 and 10 years old in good health. Specimen: blood. J is TRBJ2-2 and V is TRBV6-5; D not certain. The chain's CDR3 is CASSYLGRTNTGELFF. The CDR3, as DNA: TGTGCCAGCAGTTACTTGGGTCGCACGAACACCGGGGAGCTGTTTTTT.